Shown below are 21 T cell receptor beta chains from a single sample sequenced in a study of PD-L1 blockade in urothelial cancer. Sequencing was performed with immunoSEQ multiplex PCR; in TCRdb, only in-frame clones are kept and a portion is missing. The sample consists of tens of thousands of clones, 84% of them appearing once. Time point defined: pretreatment peripheral blood. The source material was PBMCs, sampled around atezolizumab (anti-PD-L1) treatment. These receptors were obtained from an older woman with urothelial cancer.

The rearrangement links TRBV18 to TRBJ2-1, with 7 nucleotides matching TRBD1. V shed 5 bases, J shed 2 bases, and the junction held 6 bases outside the gene matches. Germline CDR1 and CDR2: KGHSH and LQKENI. The CDR3 spans 15 residues. The CDR3 sequence is CASSSSTGTYNEQFF. The CDR3 bases are TGTGCCAGCTCATCCTCGACAGGGACCTACAATGAGCAGTTCTTC.

The chain carries TRBV27 and TRBJ2-1; 8 nucleotides align to TRBD2. Germline V lookup: CDR1 MNHEY, CDR2 SMNVEV (reference sequence). The CDR3 consists of 16 residues. The V and J ends lost 0 bases and 8 bases, in that order; junction bases with no gene match: 9. CDR3 DNA: TGTGCCAGCAGTTTATCCCGAGTAGCGGGATGGGATGAGCAGTTCTTC. Its translation is CASSLSRVAGWDEQFF.

The CDR3 is CASSLGQGSFYEQYF. In DNA, the CDR3 is TGTGCCAGCAGTTTGGGTCAGGGAAGTTTTTACGAGCAGTACTTC. This chain joins TRBV28 and TRBJ2-7; perhaps TRBD1 as D (5 bases). In germline, CDR1 is MDHEN, CDR2 SYDVKM. The CDR3 contains 15 residues. Between the trimmed V and J ends, which lost 3 bases and 4 bases, there was a span of 16 bases.

J is TRBJ2-3 and V is TRBV18; 7 bases agree with TRBD2. The V segment lost 2 bases and the J segment 1 base; nucleotides outside the gene matches: 12. Germline V gene sequence: CDR1 KGHSH, CDR2 LQKENI. There are 18 residues in the CDR3. In nucleotides, the CDR3 is TGTGCCAGCTCACCAAAGAAAGGATCCCTAGCGGGCACAGATACGCAGTATTTT. Protein sequence: CASSPKKGSLAGTDTQYF.

CDR3 residues: CASRPPGQGADEQYF. The CDR3 DNA reads as TGTGCCAGTAGGCCCCCGGGACAGGGGGCGGACGAGCAGTACTTC. V is TRBV19 and J is TRBJ2-7; 12 bases align to TRBD1. The ends lost 6 bases at V and 5 bases at J; junction bases unmatched: 8. CDR1 is LNHDA, CDR2 SQIVND, per germline (reference sequence). This CDR3 comprises 15 residues.

The chain is built from TRBV2 and TRBJ1-2, with TRBD1 matching over 8 bases. With 7 bases clipped from V and 8 bases from J, the junction kept 9 bases outside the gene matches. Germline V gives CDR1 SNHLY, CDR2 FYNNEI. The CDR3 runs 13 residues. CDR3: CASTRQGARGYTF. The CDR3 bases are TGTGCCAGCACCCGGCAGGGGGCGAGGGGCTACACCTTC.

J is TRBJ1-2 and V is TRBV18, with 7 bases identical to TRBD1. The CDR3 spans 16 residues. With V trimmed by 3 bases and J by 0 bases, 7 bases remained unmatched. Per the germline V gene, CDR1 is KGHSH and CDR2 is LQKENI. The CDR3 coding sequence is TGTGCCAGCTCACCTGGGACAGTCCAAACTAACTATGGCTACACCTTC. This codes for CASSPGTVQTNYGYTF.

The genes are TRBV20-1 and TRBJ2-1, with D hard to call. CDR1 and CDR2 from the germline V gene are DFQATT and SNEGSKA (reference sequence). V gave up 6 bases and J gave up 9 bases, with 9 bases separating them. CDR3 size: 10 residues. The CDR3 protein is CSALTGEQFF. The CDR3 DNA reads as TGCAGTGCCTTAACGGGTGAGCAGTTCTTC.

The chain employs TRBV5-1 and TRBJ2-3; D possibly corresponds to TRBD1 (6 bases). The CDR3 contains 16 residues. Trimming took off 1 base at V and 0 bases at J, with 12 bases between the two ends. Germline values: CDR1 SGHRS, CDR2 YFSETQ. The CDR3 is CASSLYLQGSTDTQYF. In DNA, the CDR3 is TGCGCCAGCAGCTTGTATTTACAGGGAAGCACAGATACGCAGTATTTT.

The V and J genes are TRBV5-1 and TRBJ1-1, with 7 bases that match TRBD1. Germline V gives CDR1 SGHRS, CDR2 YFSETQ. The CDR3 is made up of 14 amino acids. The ends lost 2 bases at V and 4 bases at J; junction bases unmatched: 5. CDR3 in DNA: TGCGCCAGCAGCTTAGGGCAGGGGGGCACTGAAGCTTTCTTT. Protein sequence: CASSLGQGGTEAFF.

The chain uses TRBV5-1 and TRBJ2-1; 13 bases agree with TRBD2. The ends lost 3 bases at V and 3 bases at J; junction bases unmatched: 6. Germline V gene data show CDR1 as SGHRS and CDR2 as YFSETQ. This CDR3 has 17 amino acids. DNA for the CDR3: TGCGCCAGCAGCTCTGGACTAGCGGGAGAGGTCTACAATGAGCAGTTCTTC. It specifies CASSSGLAGEVYNEQFF.

The gene calls are TRBV5-1 and TRBJ2-7, with 7 positions matching TRBD2. The CDR3 spans 15 residues. CDR1 and CDR2 from the germline V gene are SGHRS and YFSETQ. V lost 4 bases and J lost 3; bases outside the gene matches: 10. The CDR3 sequence: CASSDPGLSYYEQYF. The DNA for the CDR3 is TGCGCCAGCAGCGATCCGGGACTATCCTACTACGAGCAGTACTTC.

The chain combines TRBV5-1 with TRBJ2-7; possibly TRBD1 for D (6 bases). V was shortened by 4 bases and J by 0 bases, with 14 bases between the two germline ends. This CDR3 has 15 residues. CDR1 is SGHRS and CDR2 is YFSETQ in the germline V gene. CDR3 DNA sequence: TGCGCCAGCAGCGGGGGACAAAGGAGCTCCTACGAGCAGTACTTC. Protein product: CASSGGQRSSYEQYF.

V usage is TRBV5-1 and J usage is TRBJ2-1; 10 nucleotides match TRBD2. The ends lost 0 bases at V and 6 bases at J; junction bases unmatched: 6. The CDR3 is 16 amino acids. Germline lookup yields CDR1 SGHRS and CDR2 YFSETQ. The CDR3 DNA reads as TGCGCCAGCAGCTTGGGGGGTAGCGGGGGGATCAATGAGCAGTTCTTC. This gives the protein CASSLGGSGGINEQFF.

V gene TRBV4-1 combines with J gene TRBJ2-1; TRBD2 matches at 10 bases. The V and J ends lost 0 bases and 3 bases, in that order; junction bases with no gene match: 5. Per germline, CDR1 MGHRA and CDR2 YSYEKL. The CDR3 is 17 amino acids. CDR3 DNA sequence: TGCGCCAGCAGCCAAGATCGCACTAGCGGGGACTACAATGAGCAGTTCTTC. Protein sequence: CASSQDRTSGDYNEQFF.

The chain is built from TRBV27 and TRBJ2-7; the D gene is possibly TRBD2 (6 bases). This CDR3 spans 14 amino acids. V was shortened by 6 bases and J by 3 bases, with 15 bases between the two germline ends. Germline CDR1 reads MNHEY; CDR2 reads SMNVEV (reference sequence). The CDR3 coding sequence is TGTGCCAGCAGGAAGGAGGGCCAAAACTACGAGCAGTACTTC. As protein: CASRKEGQNYEQYF.

V usage is TRBV5-1 and J usage is TRBJ2-3, with D possibly matching TRBD2 (5 bases). The length of the CDR3 is 17 residues. CDR1 is SGHRS, CDR2 YFSETQ, per germline. V was trimmed by 1 base and J by 0 bases, leaving 15 bases between them. The CDR3 here is CASSLILAYTSTDTQYF. The CDR3, as DNA: TGCGCCAGCAGCTTGATTCTAGCTTATACTAGCACAGATACGCAGTATTTT.

The chain employs TRBV5-1 and TRBJ2-3, with TRBD2 matching over 11 bases. Per germline, CDR1 SGHRS and CDR2 YFSETQ. After removal of 4 bases from V and 0 bases from J, the junction contained 7 bases not matched to a gene. CDR3 length: 17 amino acids. The CDR3 sequence: CASSRLAGPLSTDTQYF. CDR3 bases: TGCGCCAGCAGCCGACTAGCGGGACCTCTCAGCACAGATACGCAGTATTTT.

The chain combines TRBV6-5 with TRBJ2-7; D is perhaps TRBD1 (5 bases). CDR3 length: 14 amino acids. Trimming shortened V by 0 bases and J by 2 bases, and 8 bases separated the two germline ends. CDR1 MNHEY and CDR2 SVGAGI come from the germline V gene. The CDR3 here is CASSYSTDTYEQYF. CDR3 DNA: TGTGCCAGCAGTTACTCGACGGACACCTACGAGCAGTACTTC.

The CDR3 DNA is TGTGCCAGCAGCTTTTTCCGAGCGGGCCCCACCGGGGAGCTGTTTTTT. Translating it yields CASSFFRAGPTGELFF. V is TRBV5-4 and J is TRBJ2-2, with TRBD2 as a possible D gene (6 bases). Germline lookup yields CDR1 SGHNT and CDR2 YYREEE (reference sequence). The CDR3 has 16 residues. The V and J ends lost 2 bases and 4 bases respectively, with 15 bases between them.

The J gene is TRBJ2-1, the V gene TRBV28; 8 bases match TRBD1. This CDR3 region has 15 residues. CDR1 and CDR2 from the germline V gene are MDHEN and SYDVKM. V trimming: 5 bases; J trimming: 9 bases; junction bases outside the gene matches: 12. The CDR3 sequence: CASSPLGTGDIEQFF. The CDR3 DNA reads TGTGCCAGCAGTCCCCTCGGGACAGGCGACATTGAGCAGTTCTTC.